The rows below give T cell receptor beta chains drawn from one sample of a study. Each CDR3 protein is one row after TCRdb ran MiXCR on the 5' RACE reads. This table holds some 30,000 distinct CDR3 sequences, over 20% found once. Specimen: tumor-infiltrating Tregs sorted from the breast tumor. The receptors stem from a female donor with breast cancer. The CDR3 runs from the conserved cysteine through the conserved F or W. The order of the fields is clone size, V gene, D gene, J gene, CDR3 protein, CDR3 DNA. D genes are given only for firm matches. A clone size is listed for some rows: how often the clone was seen (once, few, many), or a class if it is expanded.

.	TRBV5-4	.	TRBJ1-1	CASSLAPETAEAFF	TGTGCCAGCAGCTTGGCCCCCGAGACTGCCGAAGCTTTCTTT
.	TRBV3-1	.	TRBJ2-7	CASSFGASYEQYF	TGTGCCAGCAGCTTCGGTGCGTCCTACGAGCAGTACTTC
medium-sized	TRBV6-5	.	TRBJ1-5	CASSLTGIEPQHF	TGTGCCAGCAGTCTCACAGGAATCGAGCCCCAGCATTTT
many	TRBV7-2	.	TRBJ1-5	CASSLVDMVTKPQHF	TGTGCCAGCAGCTTAGTTGACATGGTAACTAAGCCCCAGCATTTT
many	TRBV20-1	TRBD2	TRBJ2-3	CSAGTSGTDTQYF	TGCAGTGCCGGGACTAGCGGCACAGATACGCAGTATTTT
many	TRBV20-1	.	TRBJ2-1	CSARDAARAGYNEQFF	TGCAGTGCTAGAGATGCCGCCAGGGCCGGGTACAATGAGCAGTTCTTC
.	TRBV5-1	.	TRBJ2-7	CASSLAFATYEQCF	TGCGCCAGCAGCTTGGCCTTCGCGACCTACGAGCAGTGCTTC
many	TRBV5-1	TRBD2	TRBJ2-5	CASSHGLADQETQYF	TGCGCCAGCAGCCACGGACTAGCGGACCAAGAGACCCAGTACTTC
.	TRBV7-9	.	TRBJ2-1	CASSLAKGGGDEQFF	TGTGCCAGCAGCTTAGCTAAGGGGGGTGGCGATGAGCAGTTCTTC
few	TRBV20-1	TRBD1	TRBJ2-4	CSGDRPEAVGYIQYF	TGCAGTGGGGACAGGCCTGAAGCGGTGGGGTACATTCAGTACTTC
.	TRBV4-1	TRBD1	TRBJ1-5	CASSRVQGAGNQPQHF	TGCGCCAGCAGCCGCGTTCAGGGGGCAGGTAATCAGCCCCAGCATTTT
.	TRBV7-3	TRBD1	TRBJ1-1	CASSSTGGDRKAFF	TGTGCCAGCAGCTCGACAGGGGGCGATAGGAAAGCTTTCTTT
many	TRBV7-9	.	TRBJ2-7	CASSLAGAYEQYF	TGTGCCAGCAGCTTAGCAGGGGCCTACGAGCAGTACTTC
many	TRBV20-1	.	TRBJ2-3	CSAKLQGVTDTQYF	TGCAGTGCTAAATTACAGGGTGTAACAGATACGCAGTATTTT
medium-sized	TRBV20-1	.	TRBJ2-1	CSARDWRMYNEQFF	TGCAGTGCTAGGGACTGGAGAATGTACAATGAGCAGTTCTTC
few	TRBV7-3	.	TRBJ2-2	CASSSNTGELFF	TGTGCCAGCAGCTCGAACACCGGGGAGCTGTTTTTT
many	TRBV20-1	.	TRBJ1-1	CSARQQVEAFF	TGCAGTGCTAGACAGCAGGTAGAAGCTTTCTTT
many	TRBV6-5	.	TRBJ1-5	CASSPDLSNQPQHF	TGTGCCAGCAGTCCCGACTTGAGCAATCAGCCCCAGCATTTT
many	TRBV11-2	.	TRBJ2-1	CASSTLGGGGDNEQFF	TGTGCCAGCAGCACCCTTGGCGGGGGCGGCGACAATGAGCAGTTCTTC
.	TRBV6-6	.	TRBJ2-7	CASSYDNSYGRYF	TGTGCCAGCAGTTACGACAACTCCTACGGGCGGTACTTC
few	TRBV4-1	TRBD1	TRBJ1-5	CASSPTGGKTSNQPQHF	TGCGCCAGCAGCCCAACAGGGGGCAAAACCAGCAATCAGCCCCAGCATTTT
.	TRBV5-6	.	TRBJ1-5	CASSGGTGQPQHF	TGTGCCAGCAGCGGAGGAACAGGGCAGCCCCAGCATTTT
few	TRBV6-5	TRBD2	TRBJ2-1	CASSYVAGHNEQFF	TGTGCCAGCAGTTACGTAGCGGGGCACAATGAGCAGTTCTTC
many	TRBV15	.	TRBJ1-1	CATSRDFGGLNTEAFF	TGTGCCACCAGCAGAGATTTCGGCGGATTGAACACTGAAGCTTTCTTT
few	TRBV28	.	TRBJ1-1	CASSLEGRTGAFF	TGTGCCAGCAGTTTGGAGGGGAGAACTGGAGCTTTCTTT
.	TRBV2	TRBD1	TRBJ2-3	CASSERTGRTDTQYF	TGTGCCAGCAGTGAAAGGACAGGGCGCACAGATACGCAGTATTTT
many	TRBV4-2	.	TRBJ2-7	CASSGRDPGEQYF	TGTGCCAGCAGCGGCCGGGACCCCGGAGAGCAGTACTTC
many	TRBV5-1	.	TRBJ2-1	CASSYVSGASYNEQFF	TGCGCCAGCTCCTATGTGTCAGGGGCCTCCTACAATGAGCAGTTCTTC
.	TRBV4-2	.	TRBJ1-2	CASSQVHGSGDGYTF	TGTGCCAGCAGCCAAGTTCATGGAAGTGGAGATGGCTACACCTTC
.	TRBV20-1	TRBD2	TRBJ2-1	CSLQTSGRNEQFF	TGCAGTCTACAGACTAGCGGGAGGAATGAGCAGTTCTTC
few	TRBV15	TRBD2	TRBJ2-1	CVTSRVLAGGLEQFF	TGTGTCACCAGCAGAGTACTAGCGGGAGGGCTTGAGCAGTTCTTC
few	TRBV5-1	.	TRBJ2-1	CASSLGGARSSYNEQFF	TGCGCCAGCAGCTTGGGAGGTGCGAGAAGCTCCTACAATGAGCAGTTCTTC